The present T cell receptor (beta chain) was sequenced within a study of neurological immune-mediated disorders. Study findings and constraints: None of the CDR3 amino acid sequences of expanded clones recurred across subjects, suggesting private repertoires in all groups. Patients with HTLV-1-associated myelopathy had the highest level of TCR clonal expansion, whereas patients with multiple sclerosis had the lowest level, falling beneath the level found in healthy controls.

Time point specified: longitudinal time-point 2. A 10-nucleotide random UMI tagged transcripts in template-switch 5'RACE cDNA synthesis. Each sequencing run yielded over 160 million TCR-beta sequences from 15-18 subjects. MiXCR, run by TCRdb on the 5' RACE reads, gives a single entry per CDR3 protein. The sample lists over 55,000 distinct CDR3 sequences; roughly 9.8% were seen once. V dropped 4 bases and J dropped 7; count of bases not matched to a gene: 4. Germline-derived CDR1 and CDR2 are SQVTM and ANQGSEA. The CDR3 is 14 residues long. This clonotype occurred many times. Its matching antigen is unknown.

Sequenced material: PBMCs. This clonotype was sampled from a man aged 25 to 45 in good health. V and J are TRBV29-1 and TRBJ2-2, with TRBD2 identical over 12 bases. CDR3 DNA sequence: TGCAGCGTTGGATCTAGCGGGAGGGTCGGGGAGCTGTTTTTT. Its translation: CSVGSSGRVGELFF.